The 10 T cell receptor beta chains below come from one sample, sequenced in a study of graft-versus-host responses after intestinal transplantation. Sequenced by immunoSEQ multiplex PCR; TCRdb stores in-frame clones only, minus some. The repertoire holds tens of thousands of clones, with roughly 90% as singletons. The material was PBMCs, obtained 524 days after transplant. Receptors were obtained from a human patient who received an intestinal transplant, so some T cells may come from the graft donor.

This chain links TRBV4-1 with TRBJ2-2; D not resolved. The germline V gene encodes CDR1 MGHRA and CDR2 YSYEKL. The V and J ends lost 4 bases and 7 bases respectively, with 10 bases between them. This CDR3 has 13 residues. For the CDR3, the DNA is TGCGCCAGCAGCCTCGGACGGATCGGGGAGCTGTTTTTT. It encodes CASSLGRIGELFF.

In nucleotides, the CDR3 is TGTGCCAGCAGTCTCCCAGCGGGAGAAGGCACAGATACGCAGTATTTT. It translates to CASSLPAGEGTDTQYF. The chain couples TRBV28 to TRBJ2-3, with TRBD2 identical over 8 bases. Germline lookup yields CDR1 MDHEN and CDR2 SYDVKM. Trimming took 5 bases from V and 1 from J; bases not matched to a gene: 8. CDR3 size: 16 residues.

V gene TRBV7-9 combines with J gene TRBJ1-4; maybe TRBD1 (6 bases). The CDR3 is made up of 13 amino acids. Germline CDR1 reads SEHNR; CDR2 reads FQNEAQ (reference sequence). Trimming removed 7 bases at V and 8 bases at J, with 14 bases between. The CDR3 bases are TGTGCCAGCACCCTTAGGACAGCCGAAAAACTGTTTTTT. Translating gives CASTLRTAEKLFF.

The J gene is TRBJ2-7, the V gene TRBV28, with 8 bases fitting TRBD1. Losses at the gene ends were 7 bases for V and 2 bases for J; bases not matched to a gene: 10. Germline CDR1 is MDHEN and CDR2 is SYDVKM. The CDR3 is made up of 15 amino acids. DNA of the CDR3: TGTGCCAGCACCTCTAATCCGGACAGGGCCTACGAGCAGTACTTC. Its protein product is CASTSNPDRAYEQYF.

The gene calls are TRBV2 and TRBJ2-5; possibly TRBD2 for D (5 bases). CDR3 length equals 13 residues. Trimming stripped 4 bases from V and 9 bases from J, with 15 bases between. CDR1 is SNHLY and CDR2 is FYNNEI in the germline V gene. Here the CDR3 reads CASSVETTGAQYF. CDR3 nucleotides: TGTGCCAGCAGTGTGGAGACCACCGGGGCCCAGTACTTC.

The chain joins TRBV7-2 to TRBJ2-6; no definite D call. The CDR3 covers 15 residues. Germline V CDR1 and CDR2: SGHTA, FQGNSA. Trimming shortened V by 0 bases and J by 0 bases, and 3 bases separated the two germline ends. This chain's CDR3 is CASSLASSGANVLTF. DNA for the CDR3: TGTGCCAGCAGCTTAGCGAGCTCTGGGGCCAACGTCCTGACTTTC.

This chain links TRBV27 with TRBJ2-3; D possibly uses TRBD1 or TRBD2 (6 bases each). The germline V and J ends were trimmed by 2 bases and 0 bases, with 9 bases remaining between them. The germline CDR1 and CDR2 sequences are MNHEY and SMNVEV (reference sequence). The CDR3 extends over 15 amino acids. In DNA form, the CDR3 reads TGTGCCAGCAGTTTAAGGGGGGCTAGCACAGATACGCAGTATTTT. It yields the protein CASSLRGASTDTQYF.

The chain recombines TRBV5-1 with TRBJ1-1; TRBD1 is a possible D gene (5 bases). With 0 bases removed from V and 5 bases from J, the gap between germline ends came to 14 bases. Germline V gives CDR1 SGHRS, CDR2 YFSETQ. The CDR3 runs to 15 residues. CDR3 loop: CASSLVSGEGTEAFF. In DNA, the CDR3 is TGCGCCAGCAGCTTGGTATCCGGGGAGGGGACTGAAGCTTTCTTT.

The chain has TRBV30 and TRBJ1-2; tentatively, D is TRBD1 (6 bases). The CDR3 sequence is 13 residues long. Trimming took 0 bases from V and 8 from J, leaving 13 bases between them. Germline lookup yields CDR1 GTSNPN and CDR2 SVGIG (reference sequence). The CDR3 nucleotides are TGTGCCTGGAGTGTCGGTAGGGGGGGCGGCTACACCTTC. It specifies CAWSVGRGGGYTF. The full variable domain, completed using reference TRBV30 and TRBJ1-2, is SQTIHQWPATLVQPVGSPLSLECTVEGTSNPNLYWYRQAAGRGLQLLFYSVGIGQISSEVPQNLSASRPQDRQFILSSKKLLLSDSGFYLCAWSVGRGGGYTFGSGTRLTVV.

The chain has TRBV6-5 and TRBJ1-3; 7 bases line up with TRBD1. The CDR3 runs to 15 residues. Germline-derived CDR1 and CDR2 are MNHEY and SVGAGI. J lost 0 bases, V lost 4 bases, and 3 bases had no gene match. The CDR3 protein is CASSLTGVSGNTIYF. For the CDR3, the DNA is TGTGCCAGCAGTTTAACAGGGGTCTCTGGAAACACCATATATTTT.